This T cell receptor beta chain was sequenced for a study of blood T cell repertoires in COVID-19 (dated by TCRdb to the early 2020s). For the wider study: Samples from collaborators originated in the United States, Italy and Spain and spanned both the acute and convalescent phases of COVID-19. The samples were drawn from the first 160 participants of the ongoing ImmuneRACE study and from some 1,300 subjects provided by 6 global collaborators. The sample metadata nearly always contained a de-identified subject ID, COVID-19 status, age in years and sex. Deeply sampled blood TCRbeta repertoires from subjects exposed to, actively infected with, or recovered from COVID-19 were included in the dataset. A freely available public database, intended as a resource for researchers studying the immune response to SARS-CoV-2, is where the repertoires were released. HLA class I and class II types, where available, came from metadata supplied by the sample provider rather than from assay-based typing. The prospective study material was composed of cDNA or gDNA derived from T cells, B-cell-depleted T cells, or PBMCs.

Study-wide conclusions, independent of this receptor: The amount of clinical and demographic metadata varied by source and participant and was provided uncurated.

In the prospective study, participants were 18 to 89 years old, resided in fewer than 25 geographic areas of the United States, and were enrolled through a virtual design. In the prospective study, cohorts were assigned on the basis of participant-reported clinical history obtained from a screening survey and a study questionnaire. Recovered participants in ImmuneRACE Cohort 3 were defined by two consecutive negative NP/OP PCR tests, clearance by a healthcare professional, or resolution of symptoms. In the prospective study, whole blood, serum and a nasopharyngeal or oropharyngeal swab were collected from each participant by mobile phlebotomists. Participants in the prospective study had the option to provide additional blood draws and questionnaires over a roughly two-month period. Before DNA extraction, prospective study blood samples were shipped either frozen or at room temperature. As concerns this clone: What this receptor recognizes is not known. No base quality information exists; no much larger clone differs at one position.

As encoded in the germline V gene (reference sequence), CDR1 is LNHDA while CDR2 is SQIVND. Reading from cysteine to phenylalanine, the CDR3 counts 12 amino acids. Only the CDR3 portion is preserved as DNA: 36 bases, with reading frame beginning at the first base. Compared with germline, V lacks 5 bases and J lacks 6 bases; bases without a gene match: 4. TCRbeta CDR3 regions were amplified from genomic DNA using the immunoSEQ Assay, a bias-controlled multiplex PCR. In the source study's methods: Within the assay, amplification of reference gene primers was used to estimate how many nucleated cells each sample contained. Sequence reads were collapsed and filtered to measure the absolute abundance of every unique TCRbeta CDR3 rearrangement. For each sample, productive Simpson clonality was calculated as the square root of Simpson's diversity index across productive rearrangements. TCRdb limited this immuneACCESS table to in-frame rearrangements with V and J called. A share of clones is missing; checked studies link under half to unresolved V genes, and the rest is unexplained. The V and J calls and the clone size are those of that table, but D and trimming were determined from the DNA. The sample table lists approximately 490,000 clones, around 90% of them with a count of one. The ten largest clonotypes hold about 0.75% of the sample.

In this chain, TRBV19 is recombined with TRBJ2-7; 7 bases in the middle match TRBD1. The specimen sequenced was PBMCs or T cells enriched from blood (not recorded which). This clonotype was obtained from a woman under 30 who had recovered from COVID-19. CDR3 protein: CASSPHRGEQYF. At the DNA level, the sequence is TGTGCCAGTAGTCCCCACAGGGGCGAGCAGTACTTC.